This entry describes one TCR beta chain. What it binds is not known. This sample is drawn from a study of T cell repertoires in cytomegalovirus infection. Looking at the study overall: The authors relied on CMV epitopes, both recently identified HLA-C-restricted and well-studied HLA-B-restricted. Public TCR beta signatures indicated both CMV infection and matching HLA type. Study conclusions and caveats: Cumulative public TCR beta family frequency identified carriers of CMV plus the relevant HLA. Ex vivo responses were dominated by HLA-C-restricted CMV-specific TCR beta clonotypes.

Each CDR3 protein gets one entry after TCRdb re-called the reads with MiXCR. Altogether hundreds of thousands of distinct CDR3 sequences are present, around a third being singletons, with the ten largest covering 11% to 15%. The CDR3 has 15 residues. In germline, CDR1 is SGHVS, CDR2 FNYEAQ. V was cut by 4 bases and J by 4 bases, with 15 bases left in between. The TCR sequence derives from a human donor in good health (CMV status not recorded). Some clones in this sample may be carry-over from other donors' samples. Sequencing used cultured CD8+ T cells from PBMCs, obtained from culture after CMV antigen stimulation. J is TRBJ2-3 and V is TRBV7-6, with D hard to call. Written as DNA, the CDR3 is TGTGCCAGCAGCTCTGCCTTCGGCCGCCCAGATACGCAGTATTTT. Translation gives CASSSAFGRPDTQYF.